This entry is about one TCR beta chain. What this receptor recognizes is not known. No much larger clone is present one base from it, and per-base qualities are unavailable. The entry originates in a study of cytomegalovirus exposure and HLA in healthy donors (dated by TCRdb to the late 2010s). In the study overall: An earlier analysis of some 600 of the donors reported 276 Gb of sequence data and 100 million to 120 million unique TCR beta sequences obtained from some 200 million T cells. In an earlier analysis of 587 of the donors, high-throughput TCR beta sequencing was used to judge whether each TCR beta V gene segment behaved as functional or pseudogenic. The aim of the study was to test whether cataloging public T cell receptors could identify signatures of past pathogen exposure. HLA typing covered class I and class II loci at four-digit resolution. All discovery cohort repertoires had been generated on a single sequencing platform. An early release covering roughly 580 HLA-typed donors comprised about 300 gigabases of sequencing data and about 90 million unique TCR sequences. Along with the roughly 700-subject first cohort, a separate validation cohort of 120 different subjects was used. In a later analysis, previously published TCR beta repertoires from several hundred donors were re-analyzed and high-resolution HLA genotyping was added so that TCR occurrence patterns could be studied. Among some 400 genotyped donors of the cohort, an average of approximately 240,000 unique TCR beta nucleotide sequences was sequenced per donor, of which about 19% were non-productive. The T cell repertoires of around 730 subjects were profiled by immunosequencing and related to cytomegalovirus serostatus. Donor age, sex, ethnicity and CMV serostatus were compiled alongside the repertoire data. Rather than drawing on any new phenotypic data, the later analysis identified candidate immune exposures from TCR beta sequences and the way those sequences occurred across donors. The number of donors typed differed by locus, with about 629-630 for A, B, C, DRB1 and DQB1, 522 for DQA1, 600 to 610 for DPA1, and around 460 for DPB1. To predict cytomegalovirus infection status, the study combined high-throughput TCR immunosequencing, statistical association of individual TCRs with disease status, and machine learning. About 5 DR-DQ haplotypes were handled as single units for association and clustering, since linkage in the cohort was strong. Of the 398 genotyped donors, less than 90% were placed in the genetic ancestry cluster associated with self-reported Caucasian donors. Genome-wide SNP genotypes for about 55% of the 666 donors were used in a later genetic analysis, which treated that subset as a discovery cohort.

The library was generated by the immunoSEQ multiplex PCR assay. For the multiplex PCR, a mixture combining 60 forward primers for TCR Vbeta segments and 13 reverse primers for TCR Jbeta segments was used. The CDR3 region of rearranged TCR beta genes was amplified from genomic DNA with a multiplex PCR assay. Amplified TCR beta libraries were sequenced as 87-base-pair reads on the Illumina HiSeq System. Per the original workflow: A later analysis tallied 75 million to 85 million unique TCR beta chains across the 666 repertoires, and around 10 million of those chains were shared by two or more donors. Raw reads were error-corrected and collapsed into unique sequences by a nearest-neighbor algorithm in which closely related sequences were merged to remove PCR and sequencing errors. Alignment of CDR3 sequences to IMGT reference sequences was used to assign V, D and J gene segments. For a sequence to be retained, a match of at least six nucleotides to both a V gene segment and a J gene segment was required. Rearrangements were classified as productive when the CDR3 lacked stop codons and remained in frame with V and J, and all other rearrangements were classified as non-productive. CDR3 was defined according to IMGT convention as the region running from the second conserved V-encoded cysteine to the conserved J-encoded phenylalanine. The earlier analysis of approximately 500 of the donors excluded sequences that lacked an unambiguous match to a single V gene segment. An earlier analysis of a few hundred of the donors called V segments functional above 56.7% productive rearrangements and segregating when the between-donor standard deviation exceeded 5%. A statistical classification framework was built for diagnosing cytomegalovirus status from the catalog of TCR beta chain sequences. In a later analysis, V and J genes were assigned by comparing TCR nucleotide sequences against IMGT/GENE-DB human TR gene sequences. In a later analysis, CDR3 sequences and most-parsimonious VDJ recombination scenarios were assigned using the TCRdist pipeline. A later analysis defined each TCR beta chain by its CDR3 amino acid sequence plus V-gene family, and excluded reads lacking a unique V-gene family. In a later analysis, 550 to 650 highly shared, low-generation-probability nucleotide sequences were removed to address suspected cross-contamination and a sequencing artifact. In a later analysis, a clonal expansion index for each public chain was calculated from normalized within-repertoire ranks of inferred template counts. Generation probabilities in a later analysis came from a VDJ recombination model fitted to out-of-frame rearrangements, and those results were checked against IGoR. In a later analysis, TCR-TCR, TCR-HLA and TCR-CMV co-occurrence was scored with hypergeometric tests, and a repertoire-size bias correction was applied to TCR pairs. In a later analysis, false discovery rates were estimated by permuting HLA or CMV assignments 20 times. In a later analysis, co-occurring TCRs were grouped using DBSCAN, and TCRdist sequence similarity was added for clustering within HLA-allele-positive subsets. Repertoires with fewer than 30,000 or more than 120,000 public chains, plus five repertoires with anomalous nucleotide sharing, were excluded from co-occurrence clustering. The clones in this table, taken by TCRdb from immuneACCESS, are in-frame only. Not every clone is retained; where verified, under half of the shortfall comes from an unresolved V gene, and the cause of the rest is unknown. D and trimming come from the DNA, and the V and J calls and clone size come from that table. The sample table records hundreds of thousands of clones; about 77% of these occur just once. The top ten clonotypes cover 1.5% to 2% of the sample.

The germline V gene (reference sequence) sets CDR1 to GTSNPN and CDR2 to SVGIG. Its CDR3 holds 15 amino acids, cysteine through phenylalanine. Only the CDR3 part of the read is kept: 45 bases, read in frame from the first base. From V the trimming removes 1 base and from J it removes 8 bases, while the gene matches leave 6 bases of the junction unaccounted for. Points the paper makes about the study in general: Some IMGT-functional V segments, including TRBV6-2 and TRBV6-3, could not be distinguished by the 87-base-pair reads and were therefore excluded. A later analysis found that TCR association rates varied across HLA loci, with DRB1 alleles showing the most associated TCRs and HLA-C alleles the fewest. Presence/absence analyses assumed roughly uniform sequencing depth across donors, an assumption that may not hold. Assigning TCR associations to individual alleles was difficult when HLA alleles, especially DR and DQ, strongly co-occurred. A cluster of highly shared sequence variants was judged likely to be a technical artifact of the sequencing pipeline. About 17 rarely observed V segments, including chromosome 9 orphons, were excluded from the earlier analysis of about 610 of the donors because counts were too low. Three of the identified cytomegalovirus-associated TCR beta chains were confirmed in vitro to be specific for cytomegalovirus antigens. In a later analysis, most CMV-associated TCR beta chains were found to appear HLA-restricted, with HLA associations seemingly driven largely by CMV exposure. The classifier was reported to diagnose cytomegalovirus status with high specificity and sensitivity in both the original cohort and the validation cohort. Specific HLA alleles were associated with about 17,000 TCR beta sequences at a false discovery rate of 0.05 in a later analysis. Most TCR sequences were seen in very few donors, while some public TCRs were found in many individuals. In this cohort, only TCR beta chains were sequenced, and detectable features were limited by the absence of alpha or paired-chain data. A later genetic analysis reported fewer N-insertions in productive TCRs among donors in an Asian-associated ancestry cluster than the 666-donor mean. Correlated functional status among segregating V segments might reflect linkage disequilibrium, but an unknown experimental factor could not be ruled out. A later genetic analysis associated a missense DCLRE1C variant with V-gene and J-gene trimming of TCR beta chains, and an independent cohort replicated the association. A further reported finding was that TCR beta sequences accurately predicted the HLA-A and HLA-B alleles for most subjects in the first cohort. The only immune exposure information available for the cohort was CMV serostatus. An earlier analysis of approximately 500 of the donors showed that most TCR beta V segments appeared in productive rearrangements either about 87% or about 30% of the time, which broadly matched IMGT annotations. In a later analysis, several top co-occurrence clusters were reported to appear linked to parvovirus B19, influenza, CMV and Epstein-Barr virus. A total of 150 or so TCR beta chains were listed by the study as associated with cytomegalovirus. Because HLA typing was missing for some donors at each locus, association tests included only the typed subset. A later analysis found that HLA-associated TCR beta chains were more clonally expanded and had lower generation probabilities than equally common non-associated chains. According to the authors, the approach could potentially be generalized to other disease states and immunological phenotypes.

The cohort consisted of 650 to 850 healthy bone marrow donors. All cohort members were sampled while nominally healthy, although unrecorded immune exposures were likely present. The donor was CMV seronegative and belonged to the group of 352 seronegative cohort members. Each donor provided a peripheral blood sample, and peripheral blood mononuclear cells were used for TCR beta sequencing. Genomic DNA was extracted from the blood cell samples with the Qiagen DNeasy Blood Extraction Kit. Source material: PBMCs. The receptor chain draws on TRBV30 and TRBJ1-6; TRBD1 matches 9 bases in the middle. The clonotype originates from a woman in her twenties or thirties in good health and CMV-seronegative. The nucleotide sequence is given as TGTGCCTGGAGTGAGGGACAGGGCACTGATTCACCCCTCCACTTT. Translated, this is CAWSEGQGTDSPLHF. With the portions outside the CDR3 filled from the reference TRBV30 and TRBJ1-6 genes, the complete variable region becomes SQTIHQWPATLVQPVGSPLSLECTVEGTSNPNLYWYRQAAGRGLQLLFYSVGIGQISSEVPQNLSASRPQDRQFILSSKKLLLSDSGFYLCAWSEGQGTDSPLHFGNGTRLTVT.